This T cell receptor beta chain was sequenced during a study of blood T cell repertoires in COVID-19. Overall study context: Italy, Spain and the United States were the sources of the convalescent and acute COVID-19 samples. PBMCs, B-cell-depleted T cells, or T cells provided the cDNA or gDNA that made up the material.

In the authors' workflow: Reference gene primers were amplified, and this amplification served to estimate nucleated cell counts. Clones were read by immunoSEQ multiplex PCR, and TCRdb kept only the in-frame ones, dropping some. The D gene and trimming were derived from the DNA, and the V and J assignments and clone size from that table. The sample holds 210,000 or so clones, 80% to 90% seen once. V was shortened by 2 bases and J by 0 bases, with 19 bases between the two germline ends. This CDR3 has 18 amino acids. Germline CDR1 is MGHRA and CDR2 is YSYEKL. The source material was peripheral blood. The J gene is TRBJ1-1, the V gene TRBV4-1; D is unclear. The sequence derives from a human donor in a cohort sampled during active COVID-19. CDR3 protein: CASSQTPGVPVMNTEAFF. The CDR3 region has the DNA TGCGCCAGCAGCCAAACACCGGGAGTACCTGTTATGAACACTGAAGCTTTCTTT.